The rows below give T cell receptor beta chains drawn from one sample of a study of preoperative IRX-2 immunotherapy in early breast cancer. The assay was immunoSEQ multiplex PCR, and TCRdb's table has in-frame clones only and misses some. The sample has around 62,000 clones; 94% are singletons. The sample was collected from a patient treated with IRX-2 immunotherapy. These receptors all come from a human donor with breast cancer. Each CDR3 is given with its conserved first and last residue. Each record gives: D gene, clone size, J gene, V gene, CDR3 protein, CDR3 DNA. D genes are given only for firm matches. Clone size appears in some rows only: once, few, many, or a class for an expanded clone.

d_gene: .
abundance: .
j_gene: TRBJ1-4
v_gene: TRBV28
CDR3aa: CASRQLDRRNEKLFF
CDR3nt: TGTGCCAGCAGGCAACTAGACAGGAGAAATGAAAAACTGTTTTTT

d_gene: .
abundance: .
j_gene: TRBJ2-1
v_gene: TRBV7-8
CDR3aa: CASSPGRDSPNEQFF
CDR3nt: TGTGCCAGCAGTCCGGGGCGGGACAGTCCCAATGAGCAGTTCTTC

d_gene: TRBD2
abundance: few
j_gene: TRBJ2-2
v_gene: TRBV11-3
CDR3aa: CASSLDESGANTGELFF
CDR3nt: TGTGCCAGCAGCTTAGACGAGAGCGGGGCGAACACCGGGGAGCTGTTTTTT

d_gene: TRBD2
abundance: .
j_gene: TRBJ2-4
v_gene: TRBV18
CDR3aa: CASSPRISGDIKNIQYF
CDR3nt: TGTGCCAGCTCACCGAGGATTAGCGGGGATATCAAAAACATTCAGTACTTC

d_gene: .
abundance: .
j_gene: TRBJ2-2
v_gene: TRBV2
CDR3aa: CASSAGDFVGELFF
CDR3nt: TGTGCCAGCAGTGCAGGGGACTTCGTCGGGGAGCTGTTTTTT

d_gene: .
abundance: .
j_gene: TRBJ2-7
v_gene: TRBV25-1
CDR3aa: CASSDPSWGDEQYF
CDR3nt: TGTGCCAGCAGTGATCCTTCGTGGGGGGACGAGCAGTACTTC

d_gene: TRBD2
abundance: .
j_gene: TRBJ2-7
v_gene: TRBV27
CDR3aa: CASSISLAGSSYEQYF
CDR3nt: TGTGCCAGCAGCATCTCCCTAGCGGGAAGCTCCTACGAGCAGTACTTC

d_gene: .
abundance: few
j_gene: TRBJ1-2
v_gene: TRBV9
CDR3aa: CASSVGGEIYGYTF
CDR3nt: TGTGCCAGCAGCGTAGGTGGGGAAATCTATGGCTACACCTTC

d_gene: .
abundance: once
j_gene: TRBJ1-2
v_gene: TRBV6-1
CDR3aa: CASSVEQGFGYTF
CDR3nt: TGTGCCAGCAGTGTGGAACAGGGATTTGGCTACACCTTC

d_gene: .
abundance: .
j_gene: TRBJ2-5
v_gene: TRBV5-1
CDR3aa: CASSVSVETQYF
CDR3nt: TGCGCCAGCAGCGTATCGGTTGAGACCCAGTACTTC

d_gene: .
abundance: .
j_gene: TRBJ2-7
v_gene: TRBV2
CDR3aa: CASKRMDYEQYF
CDR3nt: TGTGCCAGCAAGAGGATGGACTACGAGCAGTACTTC

d_gene: TRBD2
abundance: .
j_gene: TRBJ2-1
v_gene: TRBV7-2
CDR3aa: CASSLGTSGNEQFF
CDR3nt: TGTGCCAGCAGCTTGGGGACTAGCGGCAATGAGCAGTTCTTC

d_gene: TRBD2
abundance: .
j_gene: TRBJ2-7
v_gene: TRBV6-1
CDR3aa: CASRLGTSGAYEQYF
CDR3nt: TGTGCCAGCAGGCTGGGGACTAGCGGAGCCTACGAGCAGTACTTC

d_gene: .
abundance: .
j_gene: TRBJ2-7
v_gene: TRBV21-1
CDR3aa: CASSNSGRGEQYF
CDR3nt: TGTGCCAGCAGTAATAGCGGGAGGGGAGAGCAGTACTTC

d_gene: TRBD1
abundance: .
j_gene: TRBJ1-6
v_gene: TRBV9
CDR3aa: CASSSAGTGDSPLHF
CDR3nt: TGTGCCAGCAGCTCGGCCGGGACAGGGGACTCACCCCTCCACTTT

d_gene: .
abundance: .
j_gene: TRBJ1-1
v_gene: TRBV30
CDR3aa: CAWSRTQNTEAFF
CDR3nt: TGTGCCTGGTCCCGGACTCAGAACACTGAAGCTTTCTTT

d_gene: .
abundance: once
j_gene: TRBJ2-5
v_gene: TRBV18
CDR3aa: CASSPSRTVETQYF
CDR3nt: TGTGCCAGCTCACCCTCAAGGACAGTAGAGACCCAGTACTTC

d_gene: .
abundance: .
j_gene: TRBJ2-3
v_gene: TRBV7-3
CDR3aa: CASSPAAGTDTQYF
CDR3nt: TGTGCCAGCAGCCCCGCGGCGGGCACAGATACGCAGTATTTT

d_gene: .
abundance: .
j_gene: TRBJ2-7
v_gene: TRBV28
CDR3aa: CASSFFSPVRREQYF
CDR3nt: TGTGCCAGCAGTTTTTTTAGCCCCGTCCGACGGGAGCAGTACTTC

d_gene: TRBD2
abundance: once
j_gene: TRBJ2-7
v_gene: TRBV7-3
CDR3aa: CASSLRTSGGSYEQYF
CDR3nt: TGTGCCAGCAGCTTACGGACTAGCGGGGGGTCCTACGAGCAGTACTTC

d_gene: TRBD1
abundance: .
j_gene: TRBJ1-3
v_gene: TRBV5-1
CDR3aa: CASSIGAGQGRNTIYF
CDR3nt: TGCGCCAGCAGCATAGGTGCGGGACAGGGTCGGAACACCATATATTTT

d_gene: .
abundance: .
j_gene: TRBJ1-3
v_gene: TRBV18
CDR3aa: CASSPQGLWDSGNTIYF
CDR3nt: TGTGCCAGCTCACCACAGGGTCTCTGGGACTCTGGAAACACCATATATTTT

d_gene: .
abundance: .
j_gene: TRBJ2-3
v_gene: TRBV7-2
CDR3aa: CASSLFKSTDTQYF
CDR3nt: TGTGCCAGCAGCTTATTCAAGAGCACAGATACGCAGTATTTT

d_gene: .
abundance: .
j_gene: TRBJ2-1
v_gene: TRBV9
CDR3aa: CASISPGGPLNEQFF
CDR3nt: TGTGCCAGCATTAGTCCCGGCGGCCCTCTAAATGAGCAGTTCTTC

d_gene: .
abundance: .
j_gene: TRBJ2-1
v_gene: TRBV28
CDR3aa: CASTKGYNEQFF
CDR3nt: TGTGCCAGCACCAAGGGCTACAATGAGCAGTTCTTC

d_gene: .
abundance: .
j_gene: TRBJ2-3
v_gene: TRBV19
CDR3aa: CASSNWVPDTQYF
CDR3nt: TGTGCCAGTAGTAACTGGGTCCCAGATACGCAGTATTTT

d_gene: .
abundance: .
j_gene: TRBJ2-5
v_gene: TRBV13
CDR3aa: CASSLYGTETQYF
CDR3nt: TGTGCCAGCAGCCTCTATGGCACCGAGACCCAGTACTTC

d_gene: .
abundance: .
j_gene: TRBJ2-2
v_gene: TRBV19
CDR3aa: CASSIRQGIAGELFF
CDR3nt: TGTGCCAGTAGTATAAGGCAGGGAATCGCCGGGGAGCTGTTTTTT

d_gene: TRBD2
abundance: once
j_gene: TRBJ2-5
v_gene: TRBV7-2
CDR3aa: CASSSTLATVGGTQYF
CDR3nt: TGTGCCAGCAGCAGCACACTAGCGACCGTGGGGGGGACCCAGTACTTC

d_gene: TRBD1
abundance: .
j_gene: TRBJ1-4
v_gene: TRBV7-9
CDR3aa: CASSEKGQGVEKLFF
CDR3nt: TGTGCCAGCAGCGAAAAGGGACAGGGGGTCGAAAAACTGTTTTTT